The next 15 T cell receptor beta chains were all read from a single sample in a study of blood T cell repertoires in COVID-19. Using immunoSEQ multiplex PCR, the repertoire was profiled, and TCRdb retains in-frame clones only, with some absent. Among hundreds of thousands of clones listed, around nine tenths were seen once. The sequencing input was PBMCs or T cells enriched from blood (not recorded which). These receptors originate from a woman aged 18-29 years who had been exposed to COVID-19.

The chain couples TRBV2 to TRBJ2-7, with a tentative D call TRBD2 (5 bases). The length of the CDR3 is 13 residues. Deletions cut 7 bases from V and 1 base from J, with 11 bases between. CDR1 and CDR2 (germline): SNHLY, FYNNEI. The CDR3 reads CASTREGSYEQYF. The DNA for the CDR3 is TGTGCCAGCACCCGGGAAGGATCCTACGAGCAGTACTTC.

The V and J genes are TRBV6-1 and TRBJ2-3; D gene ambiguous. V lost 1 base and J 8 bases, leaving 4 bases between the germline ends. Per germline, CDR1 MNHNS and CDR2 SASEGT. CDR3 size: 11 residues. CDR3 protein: CASSEGGTQYF. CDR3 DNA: TGTGCCAGCAGTGAAGGAGGTACGCAGTATTTT.

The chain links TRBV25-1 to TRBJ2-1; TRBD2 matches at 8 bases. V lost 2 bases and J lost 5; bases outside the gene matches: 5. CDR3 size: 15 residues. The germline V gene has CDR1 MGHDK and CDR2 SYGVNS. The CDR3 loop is CASSETSGGHNEQFF. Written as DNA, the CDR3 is TGTGCCAGCAGTGAAACTAGCGGAGGCCACAATGAGCAGTTCTTC.

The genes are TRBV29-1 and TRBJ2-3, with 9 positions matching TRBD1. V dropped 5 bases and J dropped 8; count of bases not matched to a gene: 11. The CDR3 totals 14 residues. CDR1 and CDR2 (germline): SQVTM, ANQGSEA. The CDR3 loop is CSVSLNRGQGTQYF. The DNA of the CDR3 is TGCAGCGTTAGTTTAAACAGGGGGCAGGGTACGCAGTATTTT.

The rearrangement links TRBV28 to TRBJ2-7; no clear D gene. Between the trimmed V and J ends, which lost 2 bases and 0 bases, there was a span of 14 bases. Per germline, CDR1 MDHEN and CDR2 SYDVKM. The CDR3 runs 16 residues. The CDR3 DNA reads TGTGCCAGCAGTTTACCTGTCGAGTCAGGCTCCTACGAGCAGTACTTC. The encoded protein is CASSLPVESGSYEQYF.

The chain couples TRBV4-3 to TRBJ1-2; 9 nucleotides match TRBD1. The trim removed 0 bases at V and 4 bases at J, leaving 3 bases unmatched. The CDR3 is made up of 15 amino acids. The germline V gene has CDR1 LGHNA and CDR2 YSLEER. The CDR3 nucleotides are TGCGCCAGCAGCCAAGAGGGGGGACAGGGCTATGGCTACACCTTC. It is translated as CASSQEGGQGYGYTF.

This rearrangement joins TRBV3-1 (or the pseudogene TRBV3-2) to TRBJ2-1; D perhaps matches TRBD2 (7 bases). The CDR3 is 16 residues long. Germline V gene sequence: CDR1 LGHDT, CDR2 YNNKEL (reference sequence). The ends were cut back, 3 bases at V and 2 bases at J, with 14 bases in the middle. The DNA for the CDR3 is TGTGCCAGCAGCCAGGAGGGGGGGGACCCCTACAATGAGCAGTTCTTC. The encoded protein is CASSQEGGDPYNEQFF.

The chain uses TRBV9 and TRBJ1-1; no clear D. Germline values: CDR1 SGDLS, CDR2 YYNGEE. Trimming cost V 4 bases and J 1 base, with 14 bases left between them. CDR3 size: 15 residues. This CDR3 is CASSSGPEGNTEAFF. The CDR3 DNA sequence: TGTGCCAGCAGCTCGGGCCCGGAGGGGAACACTGAAGCTTTCTTT.

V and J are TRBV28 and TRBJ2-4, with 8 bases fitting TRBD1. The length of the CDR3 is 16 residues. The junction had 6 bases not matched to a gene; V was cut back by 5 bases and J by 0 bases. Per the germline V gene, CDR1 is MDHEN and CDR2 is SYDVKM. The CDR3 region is CASSETGAVAKNIQYF. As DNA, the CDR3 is TGTGCCAGCAGTGAGACAGGGGCCGTAGCCAAAAACATTCAGTACTTC.

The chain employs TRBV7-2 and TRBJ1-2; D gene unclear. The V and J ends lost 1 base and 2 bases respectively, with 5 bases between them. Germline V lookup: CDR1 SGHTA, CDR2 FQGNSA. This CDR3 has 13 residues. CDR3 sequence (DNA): TGTGCCAGCAGCTTAGGTCTCAACTATGGCTACACCTTC. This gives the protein CASSLGLNYGYTF.

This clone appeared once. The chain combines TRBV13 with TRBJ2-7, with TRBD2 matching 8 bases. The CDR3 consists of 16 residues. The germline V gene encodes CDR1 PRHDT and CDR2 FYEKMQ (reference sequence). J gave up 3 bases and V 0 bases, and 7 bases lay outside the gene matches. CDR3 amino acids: CASSLGLAGDLYEQYF. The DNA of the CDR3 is TGTGCCAGCAGCTTAGGCCTAGCGGGTGACCTCTACGAGCAGTACTTC.

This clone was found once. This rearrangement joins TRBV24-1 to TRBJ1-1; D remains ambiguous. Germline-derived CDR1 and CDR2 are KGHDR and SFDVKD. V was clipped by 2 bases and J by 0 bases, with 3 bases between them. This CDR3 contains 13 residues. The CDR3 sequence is CATSDSLNTEAFF. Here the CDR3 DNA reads TGTGCCACCAGTGATTCATTGAACACTGAAGCTTTCTTT.

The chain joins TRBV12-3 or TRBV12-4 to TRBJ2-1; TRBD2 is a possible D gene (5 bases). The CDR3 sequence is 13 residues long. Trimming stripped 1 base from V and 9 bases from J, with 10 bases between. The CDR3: CASSLVPGGEQFF. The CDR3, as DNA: TGTGCCAGCAGTTTAGTCCCAGGAGGTGAGCAGTTCTTC.

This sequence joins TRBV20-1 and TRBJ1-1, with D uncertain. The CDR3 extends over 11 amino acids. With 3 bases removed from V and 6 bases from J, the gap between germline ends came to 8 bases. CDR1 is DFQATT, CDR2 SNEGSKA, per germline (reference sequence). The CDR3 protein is CSASSLSEAFF. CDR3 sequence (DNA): TGCAGTGCTAGCTCTTTGTCTGAAGCTTTCTTT.

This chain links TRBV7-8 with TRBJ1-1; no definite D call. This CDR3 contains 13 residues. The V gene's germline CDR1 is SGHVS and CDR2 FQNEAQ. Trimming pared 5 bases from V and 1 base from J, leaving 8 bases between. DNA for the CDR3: TGTGCCAGCAGCCCTCTCCCGAACACTGAAGCTTTCTTT. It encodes CASSPLPNTEAFF.